This TCR beta chain was captured by sequencing in a study of T cells after yellow fever vaccination (dated 2019 in TCRdb). Regarding the complete study: The SMART-Seq v4 Ultra Low Input RNA kit was used to prepare libraries from fractions with low cell numbers. Blood samples were taken at several timepoints before and after primary and secondary immunization, and bulk PBMC replicates and cell subsets were isolated. Two healthy male donors made up the cohort, one aged 18 to 30 years and the other aged 30 to 39 years. To track T-cell clones before and after primary and booster YFV17D yellow fever vaccination, bulk TCR alpha and beta repertoires were sequenced longitudinally.

Reading the label with the study, this specimen's treatment or condition is: live attenuated yellow fever vaccine strain. At each blood-draw timepoint, two biological replicates of bulk PBMCs were obtained. PBMCs were isolated from peripheral blood using a standard Ficoll-Paque protocol. RNA was extracted with TriZol from bulk PBMCs, CD4 and CD8 fractions, and dextramer-positive and dextramer-negative fractions. The CDR1 and CDR2 encoded by the germline V gene (reference sequence) are DFQATT and SNEGSKA. The cysteine opens and the phenylalanine closes a CDR3 of 11 amino acids. Of all the DNA, just the CDR3 is kept, 33 bases in frame from base 1. The trim is 6 bases for V and 5 bases for J, with a gap of 10 bases between the germline ends. Synthesis of TCR cDNA relied on 5'RACE template switching, a step that introduced a universal primer site along with unique molecular identifiers. Priming for cDNA synthesis came from both the TCR alpha and TCR beta constant segments. Libraries were amplified in two PCR steps, with sample barcodes and sequencing adapters added in the second step. Sequencing of libraries was performed on Illumina HiSeq 2500 (2x100 bp) or NovaSeq (2x150 bp). Per the original workflow: MIGEC was used to demultiplex reads and collapse the reads into UMI consensus sequences, and MiXCR was used for V(D)J alignment. Vaccine-responding clonotypes were defined with edgeR using replicate PBMC samples, requiring FDR below 0.01 and a log2 fold change above 5 up to day 15. Each bulk clonotype was labeled CD4 or CD8 based on which sequenced repertoire, CD4 or CD8, contained the clonotype at higher abundance. TCRdb trimmed public reads at Q25 via fastp, called clones via MiXCR and kept in-frame beta chains. Rows merge per CDR3 protein into single entries with the most common DNA and genes. These V and J calls rely on TCRdb rather than the paper's analysis. This sample gives about 300,000 distinct CDR3 sequences in total; 6.5% to 8.5% of them show up just once. Clones ranked in the top ten supply 18% of the sample.

Note on this clonotype: The antigen it binds to is not known. Within one base of it there is no much larger clone, and no base qualities were kept.

Broader findings and caveats from the paper: A small fraction of clonotypes showed up in both the CD4 and CD8 compartments, probably as a result of convergent recombination. Computational filtering was needed because FACS-sorted repertoires could contain abundant contaminating clonotypes from the bulk population. Compared with the primary T-cell response, the secondary T-cell response was weaker but faster, peaking on day 5 rather than day 15. Because only two donors were included in the study, the extent to which the findings can be generalized is limited. Most clones expanded after primary vaccination (approximately 95% of CD4 and 88% of CD8) were re-detected after the booster, suggesting that broad memory maintenance occurred.

This sequence uses TRBV20-1 and TRBJ2-5; the D segment could be TRBD1, given 6 matching bases. The sample here was PBMCs, taken around 45 days after the first yellow fever vaccination. The sequence was collected from a young man who received the YFV17D yellow fever vaccine. The nucleotides are TGCAGTGCCCCTAGGGGGGAGACCCAGTACTTC. It translates to CSAPRGETQYF.